These 8 T cell receptor beta chains were sequenced from one sample in a study of T cell changes during pregnancy in multiple sclerosis (dated by TCRdb to between 2018 and 2020). Preparation of the library involved the immunoSEQ multiplex PCR assay. TCRdb retrieved this table from immuneACCESS and kept in-frame rearrangements only. Not all clones are present; in checked studies, unresolved V genes account for under half, and no reason is known for the remainder. Present in this sample are around 19,000 clones, approximately 85% of which were seen just once. Together, the top ten hold roughly 12% of the sample. The sample was CD8+ T cells from peripheral blood mononuclear cells, taken after pregnancy. These receptors all come from a female donor in good health, enrolled as a control in a pregnancy study.

This rearrangement joins TRBV6-6 to TRBJ2-3, with a weak D call TRBD2 (5 bases). CDR3 size: 16 residues. The germline V gene encodes CDR1 MNHNY and CDR2 SVGAGI (reference sequence). V was shortened by 0 bases and J by 2 bases, with 12 bases between the two germline ends. The CDR3 is CASSYSERTITDTQYF. CDR3 coding DNA: TGTGCCAGCAGTTACTCAGAGCGGACCATCACAGATACGCAGTATTTT.

This chain links TRBV29-1 with TRBJ1-6; D is perhaps TRBD1 (5 bases). The CDR3 extends over 13 amino acids. The germline V gene has CDR1 SQVTM and CDR2 ANQGSEA. V was trimmed by 6 bases and J by 10 bases, leaving 16 bases between them. The chain's CDR3 is CSVPRGVGSPLHF. The CDR3 nucleotides read TGCAGCGTCCCGCGGGGGGTTGGGTCACCCCTCCACTTT.

The chain is built from TRBV19 and TRBJ2-5, with 10 bases lining up with TRBD2. This CDR3 spans 17 amino acids. V lost 5 bases, J lost 3 bases, and 12 bases stayed unmatched. CDR1 and CDR2 from the germline V gene are LNHDA and SQIVND (reference sequence). CDR3 nucleotide sequence: TGTGCCAGTAGTCGGACGGCTCTAGCGGGAGTGAAAGAGACCCAGTACTTC. The encoded protein is CASSRTALAGVKETQYF.

The chain joins TRBV2 to TRBJ2-2, with D perhaps TRBD2 (6 bases). Germline V CDR1 and CDR2: SNHLY, FYNNEI. The CDR3 contains 12 residues. V was cut by 7 bases and J by 6 bases, with 9 bases left in between. CDR3: CASNGGSGELFF. CDR3 DNA sequence: TGTGCCAGCAATGGAGGGTCCGGGGAGCTGTTTTTT.

The chain uses TRBV19 and TRBJ2-1; possible D gene TRBD1, 6 bases. The CDR3 contains 15 residues. The germline CDR1 and CDR2 sequences are LNHDA and SQIVND (reference sequence). The V end was cut by 4 bases, the J end by 7 bases, with 17 bases between. CDR3 loop: CASSSPGQGLNEQFF. The CDR3 bases are TGTGCCAGTAGTAGCCCGGGGCAGGGGTTGAATGAGCAGTTCTTC.

The CDR3 nucleotides read TGTGCCAGCAGTTCGGACAGGGCCGGCACCTTC. As protein: CASSSDRAGTF. The genes are TRBV6-6 and TRBJ1-2; 8 nucleotides align to TRBD1. The germline gives CDR1 MNHNY, CDR2 SVGAGI (reference sequence). The junction had 5 bases not matched to a gene; V was cut back by 4 bases and J by 13 bases. The CDR3 is made up of 11 amino acids.

Only a few counts were recorded for this clone. CDR3 DNA sequence: TGTGCCACCCGACAATTCCTGAACACTGAAGCTTTCTTT. As protein: CATRQFLNTEAFF. V and J are TRBV6-6 and TRBJ1-1, with unresolved D. CDR1 is MNHNY and CDR2 is SVGAGI in the germline V gene (reference sequence). This CDR3 has 13 amino acids. V gave up 10 bases and J gave up 0 bases, with 12 bases separating them.

The gene calls are TRBV13 and TRBJ1-2; 7 bases line up with TRBD1. Germline trimming cut 0 bases from V and 4 bases from J; bases unmatched to any gene: 2. Germline V gene data show CDR1 as PRHDT and CDR2 as FYEKMQ (reference sequence). The CDR3 consists of 14 residues. CDR3 protein: CASSLGTGSYGYTF. CDR3 nucleotide sequence: TGTGCCAGCAGCTTAGGGACAGGGTCCTATGGCTACACCTTC.